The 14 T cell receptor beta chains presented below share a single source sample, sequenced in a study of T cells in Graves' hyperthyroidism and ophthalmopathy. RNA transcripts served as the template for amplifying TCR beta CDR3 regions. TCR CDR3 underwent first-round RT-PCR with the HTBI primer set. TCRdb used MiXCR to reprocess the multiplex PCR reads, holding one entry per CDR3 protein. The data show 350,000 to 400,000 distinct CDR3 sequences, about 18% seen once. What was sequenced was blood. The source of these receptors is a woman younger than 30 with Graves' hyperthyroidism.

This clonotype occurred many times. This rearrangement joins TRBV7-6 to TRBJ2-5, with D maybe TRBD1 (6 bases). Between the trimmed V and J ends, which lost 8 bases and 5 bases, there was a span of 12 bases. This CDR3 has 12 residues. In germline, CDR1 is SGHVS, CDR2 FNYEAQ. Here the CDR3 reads CASGDRRETQYF. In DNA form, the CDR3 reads TGTGCCAGCGGCGACAGGAGGGAGACCCAGTACTTC. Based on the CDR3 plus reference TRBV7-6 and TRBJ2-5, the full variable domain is GAGVSQSPRYKVTKRGQDVALRCDPISGHVSLYWYRQALGQGPEFLTYFNYEAQQDKSGLPNDRFSAERPEGSISTLTIQRTEQRDSAMYRCASGDRRETQYFGPGTRLLVL.

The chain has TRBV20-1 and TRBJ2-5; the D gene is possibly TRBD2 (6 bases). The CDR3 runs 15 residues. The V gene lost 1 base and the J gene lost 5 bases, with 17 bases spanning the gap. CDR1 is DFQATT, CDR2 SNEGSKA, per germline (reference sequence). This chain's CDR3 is CSARVSGDPWETQYF. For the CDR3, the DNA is TGCAGTGCTAGAGTCTCGGGGGATCCTTGGGAGACCCAGTACTTC.

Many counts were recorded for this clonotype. CDR3 sequence (DNA): TGTGCCAGCAGCCAAGGACAGCCTCTCTGGACCAACGTCCTGACTTTC. This encodes CASSQGQPLWTNVLTF. The chain combines TRBV4-2 with TRBJ2-6; a possible D gene is TRBD1 (5 bases). V lost 1 base and J 8 bases, leaving 15 bases between the germline ends. The length of the CDR3 is 16 residues. Germline CDR1 reads LGHNA; CDR2 reads YNFKEQ.

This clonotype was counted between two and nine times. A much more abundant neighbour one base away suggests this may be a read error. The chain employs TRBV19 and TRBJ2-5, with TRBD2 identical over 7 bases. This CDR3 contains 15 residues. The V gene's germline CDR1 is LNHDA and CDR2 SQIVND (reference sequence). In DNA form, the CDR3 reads TGTGCCAGTGCCAAGCGGGGTCGAGCCCGGGAGACCAAGTACTTC. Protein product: CASAKRGRARETKYF.

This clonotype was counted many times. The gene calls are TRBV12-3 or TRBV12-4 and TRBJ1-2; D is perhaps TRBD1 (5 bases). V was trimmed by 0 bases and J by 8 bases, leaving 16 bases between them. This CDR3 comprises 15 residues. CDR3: CASSLALGGWVGYTF. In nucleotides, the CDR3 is TGTGCCAGCAGTTTAGCGCTCGGGGGATGGGTCGGCTACACCTTC.

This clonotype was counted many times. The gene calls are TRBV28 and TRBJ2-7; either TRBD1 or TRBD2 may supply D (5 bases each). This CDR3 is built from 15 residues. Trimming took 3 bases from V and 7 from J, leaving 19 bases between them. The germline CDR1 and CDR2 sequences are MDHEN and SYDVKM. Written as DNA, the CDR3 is TGTGCCAGCAGTTTTGTCCAGGGACCGTCGCGTGAGCAGTACTTC. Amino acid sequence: CASSFVQGPSREQYF.

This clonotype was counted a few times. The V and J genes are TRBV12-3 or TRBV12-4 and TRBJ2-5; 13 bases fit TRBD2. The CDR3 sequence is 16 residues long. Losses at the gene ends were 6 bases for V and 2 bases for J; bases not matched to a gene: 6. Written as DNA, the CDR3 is TGTGCCAGCAGCCAACCACTAGCGGGGGGGCAAGAGACCCAGTACTTC. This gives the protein CASSQPLAGGQETQYF.

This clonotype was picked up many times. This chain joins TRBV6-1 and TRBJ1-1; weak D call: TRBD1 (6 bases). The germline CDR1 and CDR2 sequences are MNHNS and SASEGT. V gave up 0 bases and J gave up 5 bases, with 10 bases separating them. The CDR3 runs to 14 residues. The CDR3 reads CASSEAGGRTEAFF. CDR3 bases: TGTGCCAGCAGTGAAGCCGGGGGCAGGACTGAAGCTTTCTTT.

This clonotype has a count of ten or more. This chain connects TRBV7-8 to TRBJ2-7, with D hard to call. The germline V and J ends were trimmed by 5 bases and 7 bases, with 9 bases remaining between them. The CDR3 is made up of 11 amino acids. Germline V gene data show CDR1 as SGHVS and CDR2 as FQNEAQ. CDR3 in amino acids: CASSTLGEQYF. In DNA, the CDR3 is TGTGCCAGCAGCACCCTTGGGGAGCAGTACTTC.

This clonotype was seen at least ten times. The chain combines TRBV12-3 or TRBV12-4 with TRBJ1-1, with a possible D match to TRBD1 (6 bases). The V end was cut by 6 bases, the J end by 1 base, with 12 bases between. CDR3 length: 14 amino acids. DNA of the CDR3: TGTGCCAGCAGGTGGGGACACTCGAACACTGAAGCTTTCTTT. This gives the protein CASRWGHSNTEAFF.

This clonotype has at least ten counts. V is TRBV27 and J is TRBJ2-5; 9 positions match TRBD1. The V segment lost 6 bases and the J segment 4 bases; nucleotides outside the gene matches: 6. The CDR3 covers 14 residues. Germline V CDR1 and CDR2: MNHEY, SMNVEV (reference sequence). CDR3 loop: CASRGQGKGETQYF. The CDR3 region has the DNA TGTGCCAGCAGGGGACAGGGTAAGGGAGAGACCCAGTACTTC.

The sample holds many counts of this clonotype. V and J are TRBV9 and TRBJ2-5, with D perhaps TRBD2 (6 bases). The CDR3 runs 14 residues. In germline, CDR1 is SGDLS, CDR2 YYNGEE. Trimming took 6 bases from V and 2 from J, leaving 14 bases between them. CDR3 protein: CASNGGVRQETQYF. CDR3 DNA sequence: TGTGCCAGCAATGGCGGGGTAAGGCAAGAGACCCAGTACTTC.

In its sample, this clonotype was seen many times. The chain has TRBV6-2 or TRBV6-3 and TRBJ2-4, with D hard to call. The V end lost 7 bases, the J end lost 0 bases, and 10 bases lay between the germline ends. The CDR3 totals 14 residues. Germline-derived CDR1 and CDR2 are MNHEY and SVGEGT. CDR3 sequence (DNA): TGTGCCAGCATTAGAAGGGAAGCCAAAAACATTCAGTACTTC. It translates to CASIRREAKNIQYF.

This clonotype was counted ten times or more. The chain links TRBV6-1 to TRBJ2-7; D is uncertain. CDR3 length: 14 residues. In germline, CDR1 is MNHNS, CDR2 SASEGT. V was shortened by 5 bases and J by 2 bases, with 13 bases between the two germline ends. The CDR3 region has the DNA TGTGCCAGCAGTACGCCCTCCCTTGCCTACGAGCAGTACTTC. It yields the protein CASSTPSLAYEQYF.